This T cell receptor (beta chain) derives from a study of blood T cell repertoires in COVID-19. At the level of the study: Acute-phase and convalescent COVID-19 samples originated in the United States, Italy and Spain.

Germline values: CDR1 SEHNR, CDR2 FQNEAQ (reference sequence). Deletions cut 5 bases from V and 4 bases from J, with 14 bases between. CDR3 length: 15 amino acids. The data were produced by immunoSEQ multiplex PCR, yet TCRdb's version contains in-frame clones alone and is incomplete. The profile shows under 100,000 clones, approximately 87% of them singletons. This chain connects TRBV7-9 to TRBJ1-4; the D is unclear. The TCR originated in a human donor in a cohort sampled during active COVID-19. Sequences were obtained from peripheral blood. The chain's CDR3 is CASSDIGQNNEKLFF. As DNA, the CDR3 is TGTGCCAGCAGCGATATTGGGCAGAATAATGAAAAACTGTTTTTT. The entire variable domain, with the rest obtained from reference TRBV7-9 and TRBJ1-4, is as follows: DTGVSQNPRHKITKRGQNVTFRCDPISEHNRLYWYRQTLGQGPEFLTYFQNEAQLEKSRLLSDRFSAERPKGSFSTLEIQRTEQGDSAMYLCASSDIGQNNEKLFFGSGTQLSVL.